This entry lists 15 T cell receptor beta chains sequenced from one sample in a study of blood T cell repertoires in COVID-19 (dated by TCRdb to about 2020). Libraries were made using the immunoSEQ multiplex PCR assay. Drawn from immuneACCESS, this table holds only the in-frame rearrangements with V and J called that TCRdb kept. Clones are partly lost; checked studies trace under half to an unresolved V gene and leave the rest unexplained. This sample holds around 50,000 clones; around 92% were observed only once. Roughly 2.2% of the sample comes from the top ten. Source material: peripheral blood. The receptor set was obtained from a human donor in a cohort sampled during active COVID-19.

This clone was picked up a small number of times. The chain employs TRBV6-6 and TRBJ2-3; TRBD1 matches at 7 bases. Germline V gene data show CDR1 as MNHNY and CDR2 as SVGAGI (reference sequence). The trim removed 4 bases at V and 5 bases at J, leaving 9 bases unmatched. The CDR3 covers 15 residues. CDR3 DNA: TGTGCCAGCAGTTCAACAGGGGCAAACGTAGATACGCAGTATTTT. This gives the protein CASSSTGANVDTQYF.

This clone appeared once. The V gene is TRBV11-3, the J gene TRBJ2-1; D remains unclear. Germline V gene data show CDR1 as SGHNT and CDR2 as YENEEA. The V end lost 1 base, the J end lost 5 bases, and 6 bases lay between the germline ends. This CDR3 is built from 13 residues. CDR3 sequence reads: CASSLGRNNEQFF. The DNA for the CDR3 is TGTGCCAGCAGCTTAGGGCGGAACAATGAGCAGTTCTTC.

The chain recombines TRBV12-3 or TRBV12-4 with TRBJ1-1; D not resolved. The CDR3 has 12 residues. V lost 5 bases, J lost 6 bases, and 10 bases lay in between. The chain's CDR3 is CASSPLFAEAFF. CDR3 nucleotides: TGTGCCAGCAGTCCCCTCTTCGCTGAAGCTTTCTTT.

Regarding this clone: A junction boundary mismatches the germline segment, possibly from a read error. The V call is TRBV12-3 or TRBV12-4, the J call TRBJ2-1; D may be TRBD1 (5 bases). The CDR3 contains 13 residues. The CDR3 nucleotides read TGTGCCAGCAGGAGTCAGGGCTACGATGAGCAGTTCTTC. It translates to CASRSQGYDEQFF.

The chain is built from TRBV5-5 and TRBJ2-7, with 7 bases that match TRBD2. After removal of 1 base from V and 2 bases from J, the junction contained 9 bases not matched to a gene. Looked up from germline, CDR1 is SGHKS and CDR2 is YYEKEE (reference sequence). This CDR3 has 16 amino acids. CDR3 protein: CASSLRLAVTTYEQYF. In DNA form, the CDR3 reads TGTGCCAGCAGCTTGCGGCTAGCGGTGACCACCTACGAGCAGTACTTC.

CDR3 bases: TGTGCCAGCAGCCGTCGGATACTAGCGGGCTACAATGAGCAGTTCTTC. This sequence encodes CASSRRILAGYNEQFF. The chain is built from TRBV3-1 (or the pseudogene TRBV3-2) and TRBJ2-1; TRBD2 agrees at 9 bases. In germline, CDR1 is LGHDT, CDR2 YNNKEL (reference sequence). The trim removed 4 bases at V and 3 bases at J, leaving 7 bases unmatched. The CDR3 is 16 amino acids.

This sequence joins TRBV4-2 and TRBJ1-2; a possible D gene is TRBD1 (5 bases). Germline V gene sequence: CDR1 LGHNA, CDR2 YNFKEQ. Trimming shortened V by 1 base and J by 7 bases, and 16 bases separated the two germline ends. This CDR3 is built from 15 residues. CDR3 region: CASSQGDGANTGYTF. In nucleotides, the CDR3 is TGTGCCAGCAGCCAAGGCGATGGGGCAAACACTGGCTACACCTTC.

The rearrangement joins TRBV19 to TRBJ2-3; 9 nucleotides align to TRBD2. Trimming took 5 bases from V and 1 from J; bases not matched to a gene: 16. This CDR3 spans 19 amino acids. Germline CDR1 and CDR2: LNHDA and SQIVND (reference sequence). The CDR3: CASSLTTSGLAGGTDTQYF. The CDR3 coding sequence is TGTGCCAGTAGTCTCACCACCTCGGGGTTAGCGGGGGGCACAGATACGCAGTATTTT.

The chain combines TRBV5-1 with TRBJ2-6; TRBD1 matches at 7 bases. The CDR3 is 17 residues long. V lost 4 bases, J lost 2 bases, and 9 bases stayed unmatched. CDR1 and CDR2 from the germline V gene are SGHRS and YFSETQ. The CDR3 region is CASSSHLQGTGANVLTF. CDR3 nucleotide sequence: TGCGCCAGCAGCAGCCACTTACAGGGGACTGGGGCCAACGTCCTGACTTTC.

This rearrangement joins TRBV7-2 to TRBJ2-5; TRBD1 matches at 8 bases. The CDR3 consists of 14 residues. Losses at the gene ends were 5 bases for V and 5 bases for J; bases not matched to a gene: 7. Germline V gives CDR1 SGHTA, CDR2 FQGNSA. The CDR3 DNA reads TGTGCCAGCAGCCTTGACAGGGGTTTTGAGACCCAGTACTTC. This sequence encodes CASSLDRGFETQYF.

There are a few counts of this clone. The V and J genes are TRBV6-6 and TRBJ1-1; D ambiguous. Germline V gene data show CDR1 as MNHNY and CDR2 as SVGAGI (reference sequence). The CDR3 runs to 12 residues. The V gene lost 5 bases and the J gene lost 11 bases, with 15 bases spanning the gap. CDR3 nucleotides: TGTGCCAGCAGTCCTACTACACCGAAGGCTTTCTTT. This translates into CASSPTTPKAFF.

The genes are TRBV5-5 and TRBJ2-2, with D possibly TRBD1 on 6 matching bases. The germline CDR1 and CDR2 sequences are SGHKS and YYEKEE (reference sequence). The CDR3 covers 17 residues. V was trimmed by 0 bases and J by 1 base, leaving 13 bases between them. The CDR3 DNA follows: TGTGCCAGCAGCTTGGTAGTGTCACAGGGGAACACCGGGGAGCTGTTTTTT. The encoded protein is CASSLVVSQGNTGELFF.

The J gene is TRBJ1-1, the V gene TRBV7-9; D is ambiguous. Trimming stripped 6 bases from V and 1 base from J, with 9 bases between. The CDR3 is 13 residues long. From germline, CDR1 is SEHNR and CDR2 FQNEAQ (reference sequence). The CDR3 bases are TGTGCCAGCAGGCTCACAGAGAACACTGAAGCTTTCTTT. Its translation is CASRLTENTEAFF.

V gene TRBV6-5 combines with J gene TRBJ2-2; 8 bases map to TRBD2. With V trimmed by 5 bases and J by 6 bases, 8 bases remained unmatched. The CDR3 has 15 residues. Per the germline V gene, CDR1 is MNHEY and CDR2 is SVGAGI. DNA for the CDR3: TGTGCCAGCAGTCCGGGACTAGTAAGGTCCGGGGAGCTGTTTTTT. This sequence encodes CASSPGLVRSGELFF.

This chain uses TRBV5-1 with TRBJ1-3, with a possible D match to TRBD1 (6 bases). This CDR3 contains 14 residues. Germline V gene data show CDR1 as SGHRS and CDR2 as YFSETQ. Trimming left V 8 bases short and J 5 bases short, with 17 bases between. Here the CDR3 reads CASSQGLSRNTIYF. CDR3 in DNA: TGCGCCAGTTCCCAGGGGTTGTCTAGAAACACCATATATTTT.